This T cell receptor beta chain was sequenced during a study of memory CD4+ T cells and cytomegalovirus serostatus. Trimming stripped 1 base from V and 0 bases from J, with 10 bases between. There are 16 residues in the CDR3. The germline gives CDR1 LNHDA, CDR2 SQIVND (reference sequence). Single viable CD3+CD4+CD8-CD45RO+ cells were sorted as the memory CD4+ T cells. Some clones are missing from TCRdb's copy, which holds only in-frame ones; the method was immunoSEQ multiplex PCR. Of roughly 28,000 clones listed, 70% to 80% were seen once; the top ten hold 0.68%. In its sample, this clone ranks as medium-sized.

The chain joins TRBV19 to TRBJ1-5; D not certain. Specimen: memory CD4+ T cells from blood. This receptor was taken from an adult in good health and CMV-seronegative. The CDR3 DNA reads TGTGCCAGTAGTATAGGATGGCAGAATAGCAATCAGCCCCAGCATTTT. This translates into CASSIGWQNSNQPQHF.